These T cell receptor beta chains were read from a single sample in a study of patients and donors after allogeneic stem cell transplantation. Using its own MiXCR run on the RT-PCR reads, TCRdb lists one record per CDR3 protein. The sample shows roughly 200,000 distinct CDR3 sequences, around two fifths of them seen only once. Sample: blood, either unsorted or a sorted T cell fraction (not recorded which). The receptor source for this set is a human donor who was either an allogeneic HSCT recipient or a stem cell or donor lymphocyte infusion donor (not recorded which). It is not recorded whose cells these are; they may come from a transplant donor. The CDR3 runs from the conserved cysteine through the conserved F or W. Each record gives: V gene, clone size, D gene, J gene, CDR3 protein, CDR3 DNA. The D gene is left open where the match is weak. The size of a clone is reported for some rows only, either as once, few or many, or as a class for expanded clones.

>TRBV6-1|-|-|TRBJ1-4
CASSRTGRPTNEKLFF
TGTGCCAGCAGCCGGACCGGAAGACCAACTAATGAAAAACTGTTTTTT
>TRBV12-3/TRBV12-4|many|-|TRBJ1-1
CASSLKGAVQAFF
TGTGCCAGCAGTTTAAAAGGGGCTGTACAAGCTTTCTTT
>TRBV20-1|-|-|TRBJ1-1
CSAGRTSTEAFF
TGCAGTGCAGGACGGACCTCCACTGAAGCTTTCTTT
>TRBV28|-|-|TRBJ1-1
CASSPVDISGTEAFF
TGTGCCAGCAGTCCGGTAGACATAAGCGGCACTGAAGCTTTCTTT
>TRBV29-1|-|TRBD2|TRBJ2-1
CSVSWGGSYNEQFF
TGCAGCGTTTCTTGGGGGGGCTCCTACAATGAGCAGTTCTTC
>TRBV4-1|-|-|TRBJ1-4
CASSYRQSGNEKLFF
TGCGCCAGCAGCTATCGTCAAAGCGGGAATGAAAAACTGTTTTTT
>TRBV29-1|-|-|TRBJ1-1
CSGRRGGTATFYTEAFF
TGCAGCGGGCGACGCGGGGGTACTGCCACCTTTTACACTGAAGCTTTCTTT
>TRBV27|few|-|TRBJ2-1
CASSFSAHEQFF
TGTGCCAGCAGTTTTTCGGCGCATGAGCAGTTCTTC
>TRBV29-1|few|-|TRBJ2-5
CSTKGQSETQYF
TGCAGCACCAAGGGGCAAAGTGAGACCCAGTACTTC
>TRBV18|-|-|TRBJ1-2
CASSPRRTAHYGYTF
TGTGCCAGCTCACCACGACGGACGGCCCACTATGGCTACACCTTC
>TRBV20-1|-|-|TRBJ1-5
CSARLVGSNQPQHF
TGCAGTGCTAGACTAGTGGGGAGCAATCAGCCCCAGCATTTT
>TRBV5-1|-|-|TRBJ2-5
CASSLAASETQYF
TGCGCCAGCAGCTTGGCCGCCAGTGAGACCCAGTACTTC
>TRBV27|-|-|TRBJ1-2
CASSLWSSGVGGYTF
TGTGCCAGCAGTTTATGGTCTTCAGGGGTGGGCGGCTACACCTTC
>TRBV12-3/TRBV12-4|-|-|TRBJ1-4
CASSLIFNEKLFF
TGTGCCAGCAGTTTAATCTTCAATGAAAAACTGTTTTTT
>TRBV11-2|-|-|TRBJ2-1
CASSPEAGPRFF
TGTGCCAGCAGCCCAGAGGCGGGGCCCCGGTTCTTC
>TRBV5-1|-|TRBD1|TRBJ1-6
CASSPGQGAYNSPLHF
TGCGCCAGCAGCCCGGGACAGGGCGCCTATAATTCACCCCTCCACTTT
>TRBV6-1|-|-|TRBJ2-3
CASTQDTDTQYF
TGTGCCAGCACCCAGGACACAGATACGCAGTATTTT
>TRBV28|few|-|TRBJ2-3
CASSFRFGGGPTDTQYF
TGTGCCAGCAGTTTCAGGTTTGGCGGCGGACCGACAGATACGCAGTATTTT
>TRBV5-5|-|TRBD1|TRBJ1-5
CASSIGQGRFFQPQHF
TGTGCCAGCAGCATAGGACAGGGACGATTCTTCCAGCCCCAGCATTTT
>TRBV4-2|-|TRBD2|TRBJ2-1
CASSPVTSGGADEQFF
TGTGCCAGCAGCCCAGTGACTAGCGGGGGGGCCGATGAGCAGTTCTTC
>TRBV12-3/TRBV12-4|-|-|TRBJ1-2
CASSPRDGNYGYTF
TGTGCCAGCAGCCCCCGGGACGGCAACTATGGCTACACCTTC
>TRBV5-1|once|-|TRBJ1-6
CASSLSIGADSPLHF
TGCGCCAGCAGCTTGTCCATCGGGGCAGATTCACCCCTCCACTTT
>TRBV5-1|few|TRBD1|TRBJ2-1
CASSPGQGNSYNEQFF
TGCGCCAGCAGCCCGGGACAGGGGAACTCCTACAATGAGCAGTTCTTC
>TRBV20-1|-|-|TRBJ1-2
CSARATAPSPYGYTF
TGCAGTGCTAGAGCTACTGCGCCCTCTCCCTATGGCTACACCTTC
>TRBV5-5|-|-|TRBJ2-5
CASSLIPAETQYF
TGTGCCAGCAGCTTGATCCCGGCGGAGACCCAGTACTTC
>TRBV7-2|-|-|TRBJ1-2
CASSLVPDYGYTF
TGTGCCAGCAGCTTAGTCCCTGACTATGGCTACACCTTC
>TRBV20-1|-|-|TRBJ1-1
CSARAPTEAFF
TGCAGTGCTAGAGCCCCTACCGAAGCTTTCTTT